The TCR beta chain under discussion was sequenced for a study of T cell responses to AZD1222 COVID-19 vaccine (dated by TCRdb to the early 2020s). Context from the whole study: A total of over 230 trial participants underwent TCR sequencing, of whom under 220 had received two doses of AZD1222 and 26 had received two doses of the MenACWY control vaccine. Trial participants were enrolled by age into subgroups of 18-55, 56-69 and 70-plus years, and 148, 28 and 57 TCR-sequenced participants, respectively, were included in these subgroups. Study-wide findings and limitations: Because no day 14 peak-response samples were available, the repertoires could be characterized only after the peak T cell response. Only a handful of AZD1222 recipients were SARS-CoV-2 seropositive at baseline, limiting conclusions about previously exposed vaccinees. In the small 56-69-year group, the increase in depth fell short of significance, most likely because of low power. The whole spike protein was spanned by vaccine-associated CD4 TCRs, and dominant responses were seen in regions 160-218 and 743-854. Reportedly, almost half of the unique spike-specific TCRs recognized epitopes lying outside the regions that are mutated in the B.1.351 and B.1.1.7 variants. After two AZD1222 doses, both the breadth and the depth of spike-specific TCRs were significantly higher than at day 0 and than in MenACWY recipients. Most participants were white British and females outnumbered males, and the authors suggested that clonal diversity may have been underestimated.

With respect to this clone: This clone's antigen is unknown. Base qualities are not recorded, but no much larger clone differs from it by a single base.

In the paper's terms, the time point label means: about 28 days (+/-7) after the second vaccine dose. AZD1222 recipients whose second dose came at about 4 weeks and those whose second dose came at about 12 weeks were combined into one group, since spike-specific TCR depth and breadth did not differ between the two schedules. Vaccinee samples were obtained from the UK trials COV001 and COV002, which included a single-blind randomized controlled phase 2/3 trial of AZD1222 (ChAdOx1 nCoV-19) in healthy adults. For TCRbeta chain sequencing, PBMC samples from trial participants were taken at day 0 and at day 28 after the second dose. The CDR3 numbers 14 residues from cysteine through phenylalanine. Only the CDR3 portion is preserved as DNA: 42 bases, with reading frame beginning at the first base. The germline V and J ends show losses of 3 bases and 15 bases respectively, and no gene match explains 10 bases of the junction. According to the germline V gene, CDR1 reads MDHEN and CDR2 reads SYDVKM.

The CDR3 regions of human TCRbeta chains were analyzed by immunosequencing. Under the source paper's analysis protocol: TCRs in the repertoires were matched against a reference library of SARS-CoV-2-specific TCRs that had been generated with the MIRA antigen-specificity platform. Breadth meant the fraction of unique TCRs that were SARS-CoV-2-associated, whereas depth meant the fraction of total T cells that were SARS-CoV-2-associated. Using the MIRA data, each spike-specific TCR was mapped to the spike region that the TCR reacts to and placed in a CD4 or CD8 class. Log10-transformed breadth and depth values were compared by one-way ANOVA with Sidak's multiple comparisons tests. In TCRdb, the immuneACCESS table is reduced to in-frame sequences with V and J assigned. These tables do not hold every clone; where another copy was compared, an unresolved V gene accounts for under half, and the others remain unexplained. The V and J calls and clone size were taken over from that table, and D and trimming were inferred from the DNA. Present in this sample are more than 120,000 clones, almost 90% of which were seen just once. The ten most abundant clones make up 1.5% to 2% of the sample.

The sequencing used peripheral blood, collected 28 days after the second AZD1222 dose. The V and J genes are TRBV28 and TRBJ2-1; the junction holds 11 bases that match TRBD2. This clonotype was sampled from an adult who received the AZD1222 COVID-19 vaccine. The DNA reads TGTGCCAGCAGTTTTGGGCTAGCGGGGGGCTCGGCGTTCTTC. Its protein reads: CASSFGLAGGSAFF.